The source of this TCR beta chain is a study of cytomegalovirus exposure and HLA in healthy donors. The study, taken as a whole, reports: According to a later analysis, donors in an Asian-associated ancestry cluster reportedly had fewer N-insertions than the approximately 730-donor mean.

Both 60 Vbeta primers and 13 Jbeta primers went into the PCR. This table comes from immunoSEQ multiplex PCR, and its TCRdb copy is limited to in-frame clones, with some not included. This listing includes under 130,000 clones. To note about this clone: Antigen: not known.

This TCR derives from a man aged 50 to 60 in good health and CMV-seronegative. The source material was PBMCs.

The CDR3 nucleotides are TGCGCCAGCAGTGAGAAAGTGGGGAGGGGTAATCAGCCCCAGCATTTT. It yields the protein CASSEKVGRGNQPQHF. V usage is TRBV10-2 and J usage is TRBJ1-5; tentative D call: TRBD1 (5 bases). The V and J ends lost 2 bases and 4 bases respectively, with 15 bases between them. Per the germline V gene, CDR1 is WSHSY and CDR2 is SAAADI. This CDR3 comprises 16 residues.